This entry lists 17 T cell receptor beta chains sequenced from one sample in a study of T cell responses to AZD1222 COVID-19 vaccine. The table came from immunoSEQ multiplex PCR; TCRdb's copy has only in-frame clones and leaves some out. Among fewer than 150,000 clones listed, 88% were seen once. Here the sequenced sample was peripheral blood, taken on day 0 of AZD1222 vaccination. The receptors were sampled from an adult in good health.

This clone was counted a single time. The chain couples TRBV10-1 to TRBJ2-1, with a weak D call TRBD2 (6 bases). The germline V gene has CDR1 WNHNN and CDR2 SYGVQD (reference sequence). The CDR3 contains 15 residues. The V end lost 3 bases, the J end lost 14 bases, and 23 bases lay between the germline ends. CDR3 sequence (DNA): TGCGCCAGCAGTGAAGGACGGGGGTGGCCTGTTTTGAAGTTCTTC. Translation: CASSEGRGWPVLKFF.

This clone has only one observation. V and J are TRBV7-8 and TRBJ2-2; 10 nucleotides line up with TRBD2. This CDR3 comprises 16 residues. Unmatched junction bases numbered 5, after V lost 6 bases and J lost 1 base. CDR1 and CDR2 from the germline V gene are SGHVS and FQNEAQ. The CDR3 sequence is CASSKRLAGNTGELFF. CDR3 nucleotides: TGTGCCAGCAGTAAAAGACTAGCGGGGAACACCGGGGAGCTGTTTTTT.

CDR3 sequence reads: CASRLSWDRKEKLFF. The CDR3 region has the DNA TGCGCCAGCAGACTCTCCTGGGACAGGAAGGAAAAACTGTTTTTT. The rearrangement joins TRBV5-1 to TRBJ1-4, with TRBD1 matching 8 bases. The junction had 11 bases not matched to a gene; V was cut back by 5 bases and J by 8 bases. Germline lookup yields CDR1 SGHRS and CDR2 YFSETQ. This CDR3 contains 15 residues.

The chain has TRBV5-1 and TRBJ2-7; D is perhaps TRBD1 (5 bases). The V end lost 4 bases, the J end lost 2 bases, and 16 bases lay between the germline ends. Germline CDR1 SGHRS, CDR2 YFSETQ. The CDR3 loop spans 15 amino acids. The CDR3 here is CASSPWAGPTYEQYF. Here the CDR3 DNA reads TGCGCCAGCAGCCCCTGGGCAGGGCCCACCTACGAGCAGTACTTC.

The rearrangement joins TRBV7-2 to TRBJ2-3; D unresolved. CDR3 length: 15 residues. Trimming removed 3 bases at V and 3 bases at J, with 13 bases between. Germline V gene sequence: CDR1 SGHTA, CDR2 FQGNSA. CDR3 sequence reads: CASSFQASFTDTQYF. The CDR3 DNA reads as TGTGCCAGCAGCTTCCAGGCCTCGTTTACAGATACGCAGTATTTT.

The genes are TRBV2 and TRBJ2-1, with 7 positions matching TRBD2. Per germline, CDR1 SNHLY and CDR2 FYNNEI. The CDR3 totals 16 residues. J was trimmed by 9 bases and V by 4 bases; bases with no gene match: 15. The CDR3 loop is CASSANRGGAISEQFF. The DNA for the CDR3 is TGTGCCAGCAGTGCCAACCGCGGGGGTGCAATTAGTGAGCAGTTCTTC.

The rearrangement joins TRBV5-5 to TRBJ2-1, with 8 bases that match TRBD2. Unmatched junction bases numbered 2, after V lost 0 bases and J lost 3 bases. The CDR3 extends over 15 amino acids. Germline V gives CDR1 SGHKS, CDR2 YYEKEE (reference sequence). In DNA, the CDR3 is TGTGCCAGCAGCTTGGGCCTAGCGGGCTACAATGAGCAGTTCTTC. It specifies CASSLGLAGYNEQFF.

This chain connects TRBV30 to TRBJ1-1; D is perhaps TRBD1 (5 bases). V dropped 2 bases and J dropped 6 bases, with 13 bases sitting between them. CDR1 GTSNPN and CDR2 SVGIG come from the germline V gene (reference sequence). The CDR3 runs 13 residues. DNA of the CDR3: TGTGCCTGGAGTAAGGGGCGTTGGGCTGAAGCTTTCTTT. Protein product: CAWSKGRWAEAFF.

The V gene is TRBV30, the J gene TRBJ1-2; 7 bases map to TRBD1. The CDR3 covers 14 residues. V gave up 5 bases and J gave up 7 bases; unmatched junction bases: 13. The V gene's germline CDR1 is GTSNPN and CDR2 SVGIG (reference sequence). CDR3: CAWARGEGRAGYTF. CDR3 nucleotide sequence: TGTGCCTGGGCCAGGGGGGAGGGACGGGCTGGCTACACCTTC.

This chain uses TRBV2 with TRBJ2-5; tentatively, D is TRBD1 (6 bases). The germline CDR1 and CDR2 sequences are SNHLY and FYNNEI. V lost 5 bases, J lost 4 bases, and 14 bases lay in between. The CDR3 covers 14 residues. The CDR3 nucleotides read TGTGCCAGCAGTAACAGGGTGGTCTCAGAGACCCAGTACTTC. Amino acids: CASSNRVVSETQYF.

CDR3 coding DNA: TGTGCCAGTAGTATGGGGCCGGGGACAGGGGCTTCACCCCTCCACTTT. This codes for CASSMGPGTGASPLHF. The V and J genes are TRBV19 and TRBJ1-6; 10 nucleotides line up with TRBD1. The CDR3 covers 16 residues. V shed 3 bases and J 9 bases; nucleotides not matched to a gene: 8. Germline CDR1 is LNHDA and CDR2 is SQIVND (reference sequence).

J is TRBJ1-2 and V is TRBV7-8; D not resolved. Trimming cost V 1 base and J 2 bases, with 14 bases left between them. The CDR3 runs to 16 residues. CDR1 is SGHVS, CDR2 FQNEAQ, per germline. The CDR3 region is CASSLEISTVNYGYTF. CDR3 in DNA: TGTGCCAGCAGCTTAGAAATTTCGACGGTCAACTATGGCTACACCTTC.

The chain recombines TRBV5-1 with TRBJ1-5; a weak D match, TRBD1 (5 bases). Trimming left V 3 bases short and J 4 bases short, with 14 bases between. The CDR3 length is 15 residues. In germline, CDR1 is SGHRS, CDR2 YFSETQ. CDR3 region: CASSSDAGTNQPQHF. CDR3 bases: TGCGCCAGCAGCTCGGATGCAGGGACTAATCAGCCCCAGCATTTT.

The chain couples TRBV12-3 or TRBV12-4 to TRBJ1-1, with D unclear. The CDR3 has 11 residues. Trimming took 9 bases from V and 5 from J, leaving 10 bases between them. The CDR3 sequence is CASLVNTEAFF. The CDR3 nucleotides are TGTGCCAGTCTTGTCAATACTGAAGCTTTCTTT.

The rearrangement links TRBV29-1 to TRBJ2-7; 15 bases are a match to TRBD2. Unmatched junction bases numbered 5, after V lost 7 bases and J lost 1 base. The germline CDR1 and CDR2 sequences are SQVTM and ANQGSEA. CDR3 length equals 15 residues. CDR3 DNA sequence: TGCAGCGACGAGGGACTAGCGGGAGGTTCCTACGAGCAGTACTTC. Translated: CSDEGLAGGSYEQYF.

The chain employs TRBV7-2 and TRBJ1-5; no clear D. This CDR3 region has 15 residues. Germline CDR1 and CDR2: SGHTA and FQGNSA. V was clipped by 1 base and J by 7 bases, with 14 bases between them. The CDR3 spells CASSLGTGTWQPQHF. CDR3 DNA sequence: TGTGCCAGCAGCTTAGGGACGGGAACGTGGCAGCCCCAGCATTTT.

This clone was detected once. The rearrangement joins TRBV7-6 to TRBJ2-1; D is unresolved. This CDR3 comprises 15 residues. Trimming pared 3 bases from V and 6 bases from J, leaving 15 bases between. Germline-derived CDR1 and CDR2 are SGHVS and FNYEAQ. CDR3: CASSLLSGVGNEQFF. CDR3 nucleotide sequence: TGTGCCAGCAGCTTGTTGTCGGGCGTCGGCAATGAGCAGTTCTTC.